Listed below are T cell receptor beta chains from one sample, sequenced in a study of shared clonotypes between healthy human individuals. Libraries were prepared by immunoSEQ multiplex PCR; TCRdb keeps only in-frame clonotypes and omits some of them. The sample contains about 670,000 clones, 60% to 80% of which appear only once. Sequencing used memory CD4+ T cells sorted from blood. The receptors come from a woman in her twenties or thirties in good health. Each CDR3 is given with its conserved first and last residue. A D gene is named only where the DNA matches it firmly. The listing skips clone size in some rows; elsewhere it reads once, few, many or a size class.

J: TRBJ2-5
size: few
V: TRBV27
D: -
CDR3: CASSFPEGLGETQYF
DNA: TGTGCCAGCAGTTTTCCCGAGGGGTTGGGTGAGACCCAGTACTTC

J: TRBJ1-5
size: -
V: TRBV19
D: -
CDR3: CASRPITGISMDQPQHF
DNA: TGTGCCAGTAGACCCATTACGGGGATCTCTATGGATCAGCCCCAGCATTTT

J: TRBJ2-3
size: -
V: TRBV10-3
D: TRBD1
CDR3: CAINPGQGAGTDTQYF
DNA: TGTGCCATCAACCCGGGACAGGGCGCGGGTACAGATACGCAGTATTTT

J: TRBJ2-7
size: once
V: TRBV4-2
D: -
CDR3: CASSLVAGVAYEQYF
DNA: TGTGCCAGCAGCTTGGTGGCAGGGGTTGCCTACGAGCAGTACTTC

J: TRBJ2-7
size: -
V: TRBV7-2
D: -
CDR3: CASSPRVWNEQYF
DNA: TGTGCCAGCAGCCCTAGGGTCTGGAATGAGCAGTACTTC

J: TRBJ1-3
size: -
V: TRBV5-4
D: -
CDR3: CASSLATRSGNTIYF
DNA: TGTGCCAGCAGCTTAGCCACCCGATCTGGAAACACCATATATTTT

J: TRBJ2-5
size: few
V: TRBV9
D: -
CDR3: CASSGDWLGEQYF
DNA: TGTGCCAGCAGCGGGGACTGGCTGGGGGAGCAGTACTTC

J: TRBJ2-1
size: few
V: TRBV7-2
D: -
CDR3: CASSWGSAPPRNEQFF
DNA: TGTGCCAGCAGCTGGGGGTCAGCACCTCCAAGGAATGAGCAGTTCTTC

J: TRBJ1-2
size: -
V: TRBV7-9
D: TRBD1
CDR3: CASSPVEGARIDGYTF
DNA: TGTGCCAGCAGCCCGGTGGAGGGGGCCCGAATTGATGGCTACACCTTC

J: TRBJ1-5
size: -
V: TRBV5-1
D: -
CDR3: CASSLQSGGNQPQHF
DNA: TGCGCCAGCAGCTTGCAGTCCGGAGGCAATCAGCCCCAGCATTTT

J: TRBJ2-5
size: few
V: TRBV7-3
D: -
CDR3: CASSLFGSDGETQYF
DNA: TGTGCCAGCAGCTTATTCGGGAGTGACGGAGAGACCCAGTACTTC

J: TRBJ1-3
size: -
V: TRBV25-1
D: TRBD1
CDR3: CASSDRDSSGNTIYF
DNA: TGTGCCAGCAGTGATCGGGACAGCTCTGGAAACACCATATATTTT

J: TRBJ1-1
size: -
V: TRBV19
D: -
CDR3: CASSIDLGGNTEAFF
DNA: TGTGCCAGTAGTATAGATTTGGGGGGGAACACTGAAGCTTTCTTT

J: TRBJ2-3
size: -
V: TRBV10-3
D: TRBD2
CDR3: CAIFGGRALDTQYF
DNA: TGTGCCATCTTTGGCGGGAGGGCCTTAGATACGCAGTATTTT

J: TRBJ2-1
size: once
V: TRBV11-2
D: TRBD2
CDR3: CASSPEGRASGHNEQFF
DNA: TGTGCCAGCAGCCCGGAGGGGAGGGCTAGCGGTCACAATGAGCAGTTCTTC

J: TRBJ2-7
size: -
V: TRBV19
D: -
CDR3: CASSDRPGVSSYEQYF
DNA: TGTGCCAGTAGTGATAGACCAGGGGTCAGCTCCTACGAGCAGTACTTC

J: TRBJ1-2
size: -
V: TRBV28
D: TRBD1
CDR3: CASSWDRIYGYTF
DNA: TGTGCCAGCAGCTGGGACAGGATCTATGGCTACACCTTC

J: TRBJ2-7
size: -
V: TRBV12-2
D: -
CDR3: CASRFSLNGDHEQYF
DNA: TGTGCAAGTCGTTTTTCCCTAAATGGGGACCACGAGCAGTACTTC

J: TRBJ2-3
size: many
V: TRBV7-9
D: TRBD1
CDR3: CASSLDVQGATDTQYF
DNA: TGTGCCAGCAGCTTAGATGTACAGGGGGCTACAGATACGCAGTATTTT

J: TRBJ2-1
size: many
V: TRBV30
D: TRBD2
CDR3: CAWSVMEREGHNEQFF
DNA: TGTGCCTGGAGTGTCATGGAGCGGGAGGGCCATAATGAGCAGTTCTTC

J: TRBJ2-1
size: -
V: TRBV6-1
D: TRBD1
CDR3: CASSVTGGIDNEQFF
DNA: TGTGCCAGCAGTGTGACAGGGGGTATTGACAATGAGCAGTTCTTC

J: TRBJ2-3
size: -
V: TRBV7-8
D: TRBD2
CDR3: CASSRQASGEYTDTQYF
DNA: TGTGCCAGCAGTCGCCAGGCTAGCGGGGAGTACACAGATACGCAGTATTTT

J: TRBJ1-6
size: -
V: TRBV30
D: TRBD1
CDR3: CAWNPGGTSYNSPLHF
DNA: TGTGCCTGGAATCCAGGGGGCACCTCCTATAATTCACCCCTCCACTTT

J: TRBJ1-5
size: -
V: TRBV5-1
D: -
CDR3: CASSPGWEGNQPQHF
DNA: TGCGCCAGCAGCCCGGGGTGGGAGGGAAATCAGCCCCAGCATTTT

J: TRBJ2-4
size: -
V: TRBV7-9
D: -
CDR3: CASSLEAKNIQYF
DNA: TGTGCCAGCAGCTTGGAAGCCAAAAACATTCAGTACTTC

J: TRBJ1-4
size: few
V: TRBV19
D: -
CDR3: CASSIGLRGEKLFF
DNA: TGTGCCAGTAGTATCGGTCTTAGGGGCGAAAAACTGTTTTTT

J: TRBJ2-7
size: once
V: TRBV2
D: -
CDR3: CASSEGPRTLTYEQYF
DNA: TGTGCCAGCAGTGAAGGACCCAGGACGTTGACTTACGAGCAGTACTTC

J: TRBJ2-7
size: once
V: TRBV5-1
D: TRBD2
CDR3: CASSQVVGGSSYEQYF
DNA: TGCGCCAGCAGCCAGGTGGTGGGCGGGAGCTCCTACGAGCAGTACTTC

J: TRBJ1-2
size: few
V: TRBV6-1
D: -
CDR3: CASSGLTQNYGYTF
DNA: TGTGCCAGCAGTGGGTTGACGCAGAACTATGGCTACACCTTC

J: TRBJ2-1
size: -
V: TRBV5-1
D: TRBD2
CDR3: CASSLWGTSESYNEQFF
DNA: TGCGCCAGCAGCTTGTGGGGGACTAGCGAATCCTACAATGAGCAGTTCTTC

J: TRBJ2-3
size: -
V: TRBV19
D: TRBD1
CDR3: CASSQDRGTDTQYF
DNA: TGTGCCAGTAGTCAGGACAGGGGGACAGATACGCAGTATTTT

J: TRBJ1-3
size: -
V: TRBV6-5
D: -
CDR3: CASSYLPYRVGNTIYF
DNA: TGTGCCAGCAGTTACTTACCCTACAGGGTTGGAAACACCATATATTTT

J: TRBJ1-5
size: -
V: TRBV19
D: TRBD1
CDR3: CATSRTGDQPQHF
DNA: TGTGCCACTTCCCGAACAGGGGATCAGCCCCAGCATTTT

J: TRBJ2-7
size: -
V: TRBV27
D: -
CDR3: CASRGASYEQYF
DNA: TGTGCCAGTCGGGGCGCCTCCTACGAGCAGTACTTC

J: TRBJ2-2
size: -
V: TRBV7-3
D: -
CDR3: CASSLMTGVTGELFF
DNA: TGTGCCAGCAGCTTAATGACGGGAGTAACCGGGGAGCTGTTTTTT

J: TRBJ2-7
size: -
V: TRBV19
D: TRBD2
CDR3: CASSLRAGGDSYEQYF
DNA: TGTGCCAGTAGTCTCAGAGCGGGAGGGGACTCCTACGAGCAGTACTTC

J: TRBJ1-5
size: -
V: TRBV5-6
D: -
CDR3: CASSFRGANQPQHF
DNA: TGTGCCAGCAGCTTTCGGGGGGCCAATCAGCCCCAGCATTTT

J: TRBJ1-5
size: -
V: TRBV25-1
D: -
CDR3: CASSAGNNQPQHF
DNA: TGTGCCAGCAGTGCCGGTAACAATCAGCCCCAGCATTTT

J: TRBJ2-5
size: -
V: TRBV6-1
D: -
CDR3: CASNRGAVSRETQYF
DNA: TGTGCCAGCAACCGAGGAGCGGTGTCAAGAGAGACCCAGTACTTC

J: TRBJ1-2
size: -
V: TRBV27
D: -
CDR3: CASTEDTNYGYTF
DNA: TGTGCCAGCACCGAGGACACTAACTATGGCTACACCTTC

J: TRBJ2-1
size: -
V: TRBV5-1
D: -
CDR3: CASSHQRAGEQFF
DNA: TGCGCCAGCAGCCATCAGAGGGCGGGAGAGCAGTTCTTC

J: TRBJ2-7
size: once
V: TRBV7-8
D: -
CDR3: CASSLAARLVYEQYF
DNA: TGTGCCAGCAGCTTAGCGGCCAGGTTAGTCTACGAGCAGTACTTC

J: TRBJ1-1
size: -
V: TRBV28
D: TRBD1
CDR3: CASSSRGQGGSKAFF
DNA: TGTGCCAGCAGTTCCAGGGGACAGGGTGGGTCGAAAGCTTTCTTT

J: TRBJ2-7
size: once
V: TRBV5-5
D: -
CDR3: CASSLGAGLVYEQYF
DNA: TGTGCCAGCAGCTTGGGGGCGGGGCTAGTGTACGAGCAGTACTTC

J: TRBJ1-1
size: -
V: TRBV19
D: -
CDR3: CATGYRVDGTEAFF
DNA: TGTGCCACAGGGTACAGGGTTGATGGCACTGAAGCTTTCTTT

J: TRBJ2-7
size: -
V: TRBV18
D: -
CDR3: CASSPTGTTYEQYF
DNA: TGTGCCAGCTCACCTACCGGGACCACCTACGAGCAGTACTTC

J: TRBJ1-4
size: -
V: TRBV15
D: -
CDR3: CATGGMGGSEKLFF
DNA: TGTGCCACCGGTGGGATGGGGGGCAGTGAAAAACTGTTTTTT

J: TRBJ2-7
size: -
V: TRBV6-9
D: TRBD2
CDR3: CASSSLAGVGYEQYF
DNA: TGTGCCAGCAGTTCTTTAGCGGGAGTAGGGTACGAGCAGTACTTC

J: TRBJ2-7
size: -
V: TRBV6-1
D: -
CDR3: CASRAMLDTGAYF
DNA: TGTGCCAGCAGGGCAATGCTGGACACGGGTGCTTACTTC

J: TRBJ2-5
size: -
V: TRBV5-6
D: TRBD2
CDR3: CASSSTVTSGRAERKTQYF
DNA: TGTGCCAGCAGCTCGACAGTTACTAGCGGGAGGGCCGAACGGAAGACCCAGTACTTC

J: TRBJ2-1
size: -
V: TRBV2
D: TRBD2
CDR3: CASSYRTSTGNEQFF
DNA: TGTGCCAGCAGTTACCGGACTAGCACGGGCAATGAGCAGTTCTTC

J: TRBJ1-2
size: -
V: TRBV7-9
D: -
CDR3: CASSINRTPYGYTF
DNA: TGTGCCAGCAGCATAAATCGGACTCCCTATGGCTACACCTTC

J: TRBJ2-1
size: -
V: TRBV7-2
D: -
CDR3: CASSLEGTTYNEQFF
DNA: TGTGCCAGCAGCTTAGAGGGGACCACTTACAATGAGCAGTTCTTC